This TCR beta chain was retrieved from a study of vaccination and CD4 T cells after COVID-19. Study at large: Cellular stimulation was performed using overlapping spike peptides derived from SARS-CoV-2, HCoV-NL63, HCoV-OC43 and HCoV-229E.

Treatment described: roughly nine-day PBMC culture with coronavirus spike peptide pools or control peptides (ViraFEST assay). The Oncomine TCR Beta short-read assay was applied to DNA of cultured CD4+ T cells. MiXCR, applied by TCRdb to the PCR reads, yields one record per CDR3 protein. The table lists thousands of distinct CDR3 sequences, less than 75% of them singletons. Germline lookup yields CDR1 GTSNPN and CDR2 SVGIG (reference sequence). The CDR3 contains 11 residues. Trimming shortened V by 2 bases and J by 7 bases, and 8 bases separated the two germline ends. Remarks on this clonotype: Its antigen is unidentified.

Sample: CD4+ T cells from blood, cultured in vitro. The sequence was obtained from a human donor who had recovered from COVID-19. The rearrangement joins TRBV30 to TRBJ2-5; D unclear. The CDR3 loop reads CAWSSPPTQYF. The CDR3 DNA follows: TGTGCCTGGAGTTCACCGCCGACCCAGTACTTC.